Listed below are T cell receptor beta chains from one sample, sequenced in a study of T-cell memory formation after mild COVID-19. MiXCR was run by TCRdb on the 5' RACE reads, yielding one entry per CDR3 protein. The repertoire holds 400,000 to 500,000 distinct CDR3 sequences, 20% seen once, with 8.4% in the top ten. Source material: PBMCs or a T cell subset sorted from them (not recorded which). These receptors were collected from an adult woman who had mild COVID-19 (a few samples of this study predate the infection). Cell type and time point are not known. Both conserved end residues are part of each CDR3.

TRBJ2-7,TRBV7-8,CASSLEAGRQYF
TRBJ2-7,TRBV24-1,CATSEGHYYEQYF
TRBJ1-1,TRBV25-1,CASSEGANTEAFF
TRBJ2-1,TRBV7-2,CASSLAATPNEQFF
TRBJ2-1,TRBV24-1,CATSDIAERGGQFF
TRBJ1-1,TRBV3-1,CASRGQVNTEAFF
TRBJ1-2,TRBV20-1,CSALPRTGIYGYTF
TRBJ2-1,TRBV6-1,CASSVTSGGAYDEQFF
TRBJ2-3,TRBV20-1,CSARAGGATDTQYF
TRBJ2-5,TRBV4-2,CASSQDQTSGRGGETQYF
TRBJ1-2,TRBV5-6,CASSLGGQGWYGYTF
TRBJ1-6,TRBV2,CASSHDSPLHF
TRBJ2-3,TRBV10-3,CAISEQQAWGDTQYF
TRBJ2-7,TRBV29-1,CSAGTGIYEQYF
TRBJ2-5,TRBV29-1,CSVEDSGRVETQYF
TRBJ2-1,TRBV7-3,CASSYVAGGNEQFF
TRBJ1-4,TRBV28,CASSSGQGAREKLFF
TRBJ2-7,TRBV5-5,CASSSAPFSEQYF
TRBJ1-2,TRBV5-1,CASSPKQGQLGYTF
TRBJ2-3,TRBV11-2,CASSFAELLTFTDTQYF
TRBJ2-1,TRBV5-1,CASTPGVSYYNEQFF
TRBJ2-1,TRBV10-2,CASSDGGGKVIDEQFF
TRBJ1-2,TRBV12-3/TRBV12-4,CASSFGAQDGYTF
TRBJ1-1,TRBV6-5,CASTADHTEAFF
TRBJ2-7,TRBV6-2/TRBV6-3,CASRQLAGGPHEQYF
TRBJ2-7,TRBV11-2,CASSPDRVPSYEQYF
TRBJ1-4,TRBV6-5,CASSFTGLQNEKLFF
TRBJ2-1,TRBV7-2,CASSSRLAGGSEQFF
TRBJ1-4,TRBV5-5,CASSSPGRGTWNEKLFF
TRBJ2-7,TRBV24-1,CATSDPSDEQYF
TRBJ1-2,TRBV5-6,CASSSLGDYGYTF
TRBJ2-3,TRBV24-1,CATSDHADTQYF
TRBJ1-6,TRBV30,CAWSDGGSPNSPLHF
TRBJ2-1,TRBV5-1,CASSLAGAGAYNEQFF
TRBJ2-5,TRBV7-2,CASSLTPRGAQYF
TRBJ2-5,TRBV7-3,CASSLSPEETQYF
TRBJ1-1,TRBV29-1,CSVEVHIVLNTEAFF
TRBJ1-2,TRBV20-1,CSASGASADYGYTF
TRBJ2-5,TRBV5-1,CASSPDSADETQYF
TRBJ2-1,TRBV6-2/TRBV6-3,CASSYSTGDEQFF
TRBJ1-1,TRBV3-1,CASSPLLDRGSTEAFF
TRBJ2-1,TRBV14,CASSKDRVYYNEQFF
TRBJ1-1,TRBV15,CATSRAWNTEAFF
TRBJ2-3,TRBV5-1,CASSGYRGINTDTQYF
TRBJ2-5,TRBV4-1,CASSQRGAGQETQYF
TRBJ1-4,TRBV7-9,CASSLNEKLFF
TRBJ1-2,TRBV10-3,CAISATWGAGGYTF
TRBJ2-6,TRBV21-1,CASSPIWSPGQSISGANVLTF
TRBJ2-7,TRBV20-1,CSARNPESYEQYF
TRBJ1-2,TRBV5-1,CASSLPNPGTGGGGYTF
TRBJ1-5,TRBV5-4,CASSYEGVGQPQHF
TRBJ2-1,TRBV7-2,CASRLDMNEQFF
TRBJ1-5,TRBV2,CASRQTDGNQPQHF
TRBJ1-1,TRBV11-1,CASRLGDLNTEAFF
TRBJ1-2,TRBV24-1,CATSDRADYGYTF
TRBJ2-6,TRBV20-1,CSARDWGRGTPGANVLTF
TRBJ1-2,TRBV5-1,CASSKIMRVLLDGYTF
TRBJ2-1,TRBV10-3,CAIRGTPGLADSYNEQFF
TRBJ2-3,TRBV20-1,CSAKRGPRTDTQYF
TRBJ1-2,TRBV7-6,CASSLDLGQGYYGYTF